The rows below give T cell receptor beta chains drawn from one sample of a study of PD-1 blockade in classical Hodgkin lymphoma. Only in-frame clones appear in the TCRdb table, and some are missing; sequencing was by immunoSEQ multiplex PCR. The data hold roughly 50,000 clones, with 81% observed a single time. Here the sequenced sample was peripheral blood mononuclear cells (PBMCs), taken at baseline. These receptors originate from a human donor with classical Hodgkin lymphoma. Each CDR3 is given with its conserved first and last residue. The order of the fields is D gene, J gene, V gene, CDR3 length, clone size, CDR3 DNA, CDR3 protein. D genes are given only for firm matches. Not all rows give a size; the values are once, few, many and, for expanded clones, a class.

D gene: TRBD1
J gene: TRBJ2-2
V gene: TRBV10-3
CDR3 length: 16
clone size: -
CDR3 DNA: TGTGCCATCACCCGGGACAGTCCTCAGAACACCGGGGAGCTGTTTTTT
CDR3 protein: CAITRDSPQNTGELFF

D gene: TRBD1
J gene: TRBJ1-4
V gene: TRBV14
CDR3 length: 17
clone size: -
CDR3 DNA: TGTGCCAGCAGCCACCGGGACAGCGTCCGACGGGGTGAAAAACTGTTTTTT
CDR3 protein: CASSHRDSVRRGEKLFF

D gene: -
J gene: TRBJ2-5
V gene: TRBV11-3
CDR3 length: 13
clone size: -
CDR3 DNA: TGTGCCAGCAGCTTAGTAGTTGACAAGACCCAGTACTTC
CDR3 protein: CASSLVVDKTQYF

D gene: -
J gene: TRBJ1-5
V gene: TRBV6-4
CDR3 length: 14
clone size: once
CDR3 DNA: TGTGCCAACTCGGACAGACCTAGCAATCAGCCCCAGCATTTT
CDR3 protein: CANSDRPSNQPQHF

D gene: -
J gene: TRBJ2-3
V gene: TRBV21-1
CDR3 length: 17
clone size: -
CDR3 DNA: TGTGCCAGCAGCAAAGATCCGTCTCGTCCTAGCACAGATACGCAGTATTTT
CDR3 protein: CASSKDPSRPSTDTQYF

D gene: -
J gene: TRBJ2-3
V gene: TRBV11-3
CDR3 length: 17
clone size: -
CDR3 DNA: TGTGCCAGCAGCCCCCGGAGCCGGTGGTCTAGCACAGATACGCAGTATTTT
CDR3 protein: CASSPRSRWSSTDTQYF

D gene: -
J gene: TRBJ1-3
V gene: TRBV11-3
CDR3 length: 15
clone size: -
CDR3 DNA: TGTGCCAGCAGCCCGGGCCCGGCCCCCTTAAACACCATATATTTT
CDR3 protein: CASSPGPAPLNTIYF

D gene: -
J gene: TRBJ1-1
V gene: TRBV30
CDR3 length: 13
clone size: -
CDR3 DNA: TGTGCCTGGAGCCGGGACTGGAACACTGAAGCTTTCTTT
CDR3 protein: CAWSRDWNTEAFF

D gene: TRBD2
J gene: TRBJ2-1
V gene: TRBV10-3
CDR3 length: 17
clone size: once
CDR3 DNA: TGTGCCATCAGTGTCCGGACTAGCGGGTCTTCCTACAATGAGCAGTTCTTC
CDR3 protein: CAISVRTSGSSYNEQFF

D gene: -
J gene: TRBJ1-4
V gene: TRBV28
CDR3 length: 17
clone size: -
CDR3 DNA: TGTGCCAGCAGTCCGGACGGATTTACCGCAACTAATGAAAAACTGTTTTTT
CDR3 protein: CASSPDGFTATNEKLFF

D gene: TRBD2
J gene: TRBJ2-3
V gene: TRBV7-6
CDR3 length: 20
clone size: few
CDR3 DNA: TGTGCCAGCAGCTTAGACCCACTAGCGGGCGTCCTTTCCCCTACAGATACGCAGTATTTT
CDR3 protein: CASSLDPLAGVLSPTDTQYF

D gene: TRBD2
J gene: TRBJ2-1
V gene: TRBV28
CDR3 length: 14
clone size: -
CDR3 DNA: TGTGCCAGCAGTTTGGGTGCGGGAGGGGGTGAGCAGTTCTTC
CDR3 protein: CASSLGAGGGEQFF

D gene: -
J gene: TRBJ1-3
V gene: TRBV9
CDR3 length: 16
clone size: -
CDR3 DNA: TGTGCCAGCAGCGTACTTGATAACCACTCTGGAAACACCATATATTTT
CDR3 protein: CASSVLDNHSGNTIYF

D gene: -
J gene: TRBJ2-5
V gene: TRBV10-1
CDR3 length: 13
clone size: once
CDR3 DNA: TGCGCCAGCAGAACCAGGGCCCAAGAGACCCAGTACTTC
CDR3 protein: CASRTRAQETQYF

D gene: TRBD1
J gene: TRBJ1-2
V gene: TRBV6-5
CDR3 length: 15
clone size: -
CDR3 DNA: TGTGCCAGCAGCGGGACGGACAGGGGGCTCTATGGCTACACCTTC
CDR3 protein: CASSGTDRGLYGYTF

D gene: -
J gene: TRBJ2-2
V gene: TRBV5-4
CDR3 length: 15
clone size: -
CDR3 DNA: TGTGCCAGCAGCTTGCCAGGGACCGACACCGGGGAGCTGTTTTTT
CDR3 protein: CASSLPGTDTGELFF

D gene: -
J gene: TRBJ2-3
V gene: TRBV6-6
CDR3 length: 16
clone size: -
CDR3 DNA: TGTGCCAGCAGCTCCCCGGCCGGGGGCGGTACAGATACGCAGTATTTT
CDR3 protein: CASSSPAGGGTDTQYF

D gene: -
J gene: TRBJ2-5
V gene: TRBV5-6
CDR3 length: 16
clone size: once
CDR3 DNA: TGTGCCAGCAGCAATACTGGAGGGCCGAGGGAAGAGACCCAGTACTTC
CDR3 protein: CASSNTGGPREETQYF

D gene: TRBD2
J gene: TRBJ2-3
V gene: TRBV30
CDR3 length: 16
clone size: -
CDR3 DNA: TGTGCCTGGAGTCTAGGGACTAGCGGGTACACAGATACGCAGTATTTT
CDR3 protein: CAWSLGTSGYTDTQYF

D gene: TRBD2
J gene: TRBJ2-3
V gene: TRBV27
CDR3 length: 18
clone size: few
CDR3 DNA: TGTGCCAGCAGAATAGCAGGACTAGCGGGGAAGGGAGCTGATACGCAGTATTTT
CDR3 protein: CASRIAGLAGKGADTQYF

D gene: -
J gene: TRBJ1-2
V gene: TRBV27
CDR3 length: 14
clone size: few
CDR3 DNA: TGTGCCAGCAGTTTAACCTGGGCGGGCGCCGGCTACACCTTC
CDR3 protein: CASSLTWAGAGYTF

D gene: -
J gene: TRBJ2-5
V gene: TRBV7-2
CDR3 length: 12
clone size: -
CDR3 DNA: TGTGCCAGCAGCGCCTTGATGGAGACCCAGTACTTC
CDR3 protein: CASSALMETQYF

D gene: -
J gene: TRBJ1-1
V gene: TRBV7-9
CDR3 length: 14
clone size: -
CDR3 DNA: TGTGCCAGCAGCTTAGGTCCTATACCCACTGAAGCTTTCTTT
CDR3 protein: CASSLGPIPTEAFF

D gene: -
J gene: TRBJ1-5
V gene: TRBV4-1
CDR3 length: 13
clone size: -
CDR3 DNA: TGCGCCAGCAGCCAGGATCAAGGGCAGCCCCAGCATTTT
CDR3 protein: CASSQDQGQPQHF

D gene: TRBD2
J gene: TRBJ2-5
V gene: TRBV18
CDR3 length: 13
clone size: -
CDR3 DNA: TGTGCCAGCTCACCTGGGAGGGCAGAGACCCAGTACTTC
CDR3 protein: CASSPGRAETQYF

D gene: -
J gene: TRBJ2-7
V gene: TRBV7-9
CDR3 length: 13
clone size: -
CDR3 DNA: TGTGCCAGCAGCCCTGTCCCTGACTACGAGCAGTACTTC
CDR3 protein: CASSPVPDYEQYF

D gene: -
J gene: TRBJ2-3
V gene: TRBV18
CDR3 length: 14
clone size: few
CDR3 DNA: TGTGCCAGCCACGACAGCTTATCCACAGATACGCAGTATTTT
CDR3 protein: CASHDSLSTDTQYF

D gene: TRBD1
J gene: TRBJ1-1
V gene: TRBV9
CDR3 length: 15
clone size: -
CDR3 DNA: TGTGCCAGCAGCGTGATGACAGGGAGCGGCACTGAAGCTTTCTTT
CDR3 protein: CASSVMTGSGTEAFF

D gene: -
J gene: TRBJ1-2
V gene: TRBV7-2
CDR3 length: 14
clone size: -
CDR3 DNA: TGTGCCAGCAGCCCAAACGGCATTAACTATGGCTACACCTTC
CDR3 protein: CASSPNGINYGYTF

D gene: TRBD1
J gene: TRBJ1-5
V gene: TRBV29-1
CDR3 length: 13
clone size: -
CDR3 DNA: TGCAGCGTCGGTGGACAGGCCGATCAGCCCCAGCATTTT
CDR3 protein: CSVGGQADQPQHF

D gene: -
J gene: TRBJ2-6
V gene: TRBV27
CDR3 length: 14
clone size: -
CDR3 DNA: TGTGCCAGCAGCCTAGGGACTGGGGCCAACGTCCTGACTTTC
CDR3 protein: CASSLGTGANVLTF

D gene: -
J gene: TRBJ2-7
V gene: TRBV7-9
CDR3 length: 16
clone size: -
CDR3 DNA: TGTGCCAGCAGCTCCCGGGAACCGGGACGACCCTACGAGCAGTACTTC
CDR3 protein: CASSSREPGRPYEQYF

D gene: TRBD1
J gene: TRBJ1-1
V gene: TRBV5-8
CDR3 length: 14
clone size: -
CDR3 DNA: TGTGCCAGCAGCTACAGGGGGCGTAGGACTGAAGCTTTCTTT
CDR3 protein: CASSYRGRRTEAFF

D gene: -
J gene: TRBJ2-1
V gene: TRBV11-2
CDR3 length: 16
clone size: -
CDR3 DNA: TGTGCCAGCAGCTCCCTCGGGCGGTTGTCCTACAATGAGCAGTTCTTC
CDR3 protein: CASSSLGRLSYNEQFF

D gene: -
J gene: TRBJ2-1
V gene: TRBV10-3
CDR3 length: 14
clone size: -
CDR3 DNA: TGTGCCATCAGGAGCGGAACCTCCTACAATGAGCAGTTCTTC
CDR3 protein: CAIRSGTSYNEQFF

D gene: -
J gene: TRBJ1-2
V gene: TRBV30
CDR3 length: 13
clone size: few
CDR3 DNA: TGTGCCTGGAGTGGCCGGGCCCCAAGTGGCTACACCTTC
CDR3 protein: CAWSGRAPSGYTF

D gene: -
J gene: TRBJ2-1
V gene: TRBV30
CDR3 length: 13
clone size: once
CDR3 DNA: TGTGCCTGGAGTGCCGGGATAACCAATGAGCAGTTCTTC
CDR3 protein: CAWSAGITNEQFF

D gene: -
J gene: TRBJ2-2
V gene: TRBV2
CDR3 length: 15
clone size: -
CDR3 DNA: TGTGCCAGCAGTGAACAGGGTCAGAACACCGGGGAGCTGTTTTTT
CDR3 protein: CASSEQGQNTGELFF

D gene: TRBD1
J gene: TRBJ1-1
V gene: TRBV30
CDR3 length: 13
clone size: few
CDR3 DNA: TGTGCCTGGAGTTACAGGGGATGGACTGAAGCTTTCTTT
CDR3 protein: CAWSYRGWTEAFF

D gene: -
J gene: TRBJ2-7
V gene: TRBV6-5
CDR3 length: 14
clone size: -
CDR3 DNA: TGTGCCAGCAGTTACTCTTCCGAAAGGTACGAGCAGTACTTC
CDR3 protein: CASSYSSERYEQYF

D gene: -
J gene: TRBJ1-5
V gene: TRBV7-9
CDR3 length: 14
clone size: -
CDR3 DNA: TGTGCCAGCAGCTTACAGGGGAATGGACAGCCCCAGCATTTT
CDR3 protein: CASSLQGNGQPQHF

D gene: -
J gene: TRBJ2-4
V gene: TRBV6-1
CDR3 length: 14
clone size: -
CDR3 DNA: TGTGCCAGCAGTGAAGGGGCGGGACCGGACATTCAGTACTTC
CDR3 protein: CASSEGAGPDIQYF